One sample yielded the 27 T cell receptor beta chains listed below, sequenced in a study of T cell responses to AZD1222 COVID-19 vaccine (dated by TCRdb to 2020 to 2022). Reading the label with the study, this specimen's time point is: about 28 days (+/-7) after the second vaccine dose. Receptor libraries were prepared by the immunoSEQ multiplex PCR assay. Sourced from immuneACCESS, this table was stored by TCRdb with only in-frame sequences that have V and J called. A share of the clones is absent; for the studies checked, an unresolved V gene accounts for under half, and the remainder has no known explanation. A total of 150,000 to 180,000 clones appear in this sample, 85% to 95% of them only once. The ten largest clones take up about 1.6% of the sample. Sample: peripheral blood, taken 28 days after the second AZD1222 dose. These TCRs come from an adult who received the AZD1222 COVID-19 vaccine.

V usage is TRBV30 and J usage is TRBJ1-2; D ambiguous. The length of the CDR3 is 12 residues. V lost 2 bases and J 2 bases, leaving 6 bases between the germline ends. Germline values: CDR1 GTSNPN, CDR2 SVGIG (reference sequence). The CDR3: CAWSPGNYGYTF. The CDR3 nucleotides read TGTGCCTGGAGTCCGGGGAACTATGGCTACACCTTC.

V and J are TRBV11-2 and TRBJ1-5; D uncertain. The CDR3 runs 12 residues. Trimming took 5 bases from V and 4 from J, leaving 6 bases between them. Germline CDR1 is SGHAT and CDR2 is FQNNGV. The CDR3 spells CASSQPNQPQHF. The CDR3 coding sequence is TGTGCCAGCAGCCAGCCGAATCAGCCCCAGCATTTT.

This chain joins TRBV25-1 and TRBJ2-5; TRBD2 is a possible D gene (7 bases). Germline assignment: CDR1 MGHDK and CDR2 SYGVNS. The CDR3 is 15 residues long. V lost 8 bases, J lost 5 bases, and 21 bases lay in between. CDR3 sequence: CASSRRGGARETQYF. The CDR3 DNA reads TGTGCCAGCTCCAGGAGGGGGGGGGCTCGGGAGACCCAGTACTTC.

This clone was found a few times. The chain carries TRBV19 and TRBJ1-4, with 9 bases fitting TRBD1. Germline assignment: CDR1 LNHDA and CDR2 SQIVND (reference sequence). This CDR3 comprises 16 residues. V gave up 6 bases and J gave up 5 bases; unmatched junction bases: 10. The CDR3 DNA is TGTGCCAGTAGCCGAAAACAGGGGGCGTTGAATGAAAAACTGTTTTTT. Its translation is CASSRKQGALNEKLFF.

The rearrangement joins TRBV18 to TRBJ1-5; no clear D gene. Germline-derived CDR1 and CDR2 are KGHSH and LQKENI. The CDR3 runs to 14 residues. Trimming left V 3 bases short and J 2 bases short, with 8 bases between. The CDR3: CASSPDLGNQPQHF. The CDR3, as DNA: TGTGCCAGCTCACCGGACTTGGGCAATCAGCCCCAGCATTTT. The whole variable domain, remainder taken from reference TRBV18 and TRBJ1-5, is NAGVMQNPRHLVRRRGQEARLRCSPMKGHSHVYWYRQLPEEGLKFMVYLQKENIIDESGMPKERFSAEFPKEGPSILRIQQVVRGDSAAYFCASSPDLGNQPQHFGDGTRLSIL.

In its sample, this clone was seen once. This CDR3 is CASREGRGGTDTQYF. The DNA of the CDR3 is TGTGCCAGCAGAGAGGGGCGGGGGGGCACAGATACGCAGTATTTT. V is TRBV6-5 and J is TRBJ2-3; 8 bases align to TRBD2. The CDR3 is 15 residues long. From germline, CDR1 is MNHEY and CDR2 SVGAGI. V shed 6 bases and J 1 base; nucleotides not matched to a gene: 6.

This clone was seen just once. V usage is TRBV6-5 and J usage is TRBJ1-5; D not resolved. This CDR3 region has 15 residues. In germline, CDR1 is MNHEY, CDR2 SVGAGI. Trimming removed 0 bases at V and 2 bases at J, with 8 bases between. The CDR3 sequence is CASSYSNGGNQPQHF. The CDR3 nucleotides read TGTGCCAGCAGTTACTCGAACGGAGGCAATCAGCCCCAGCATTTT.

The J gene is TRBJ1-2, the V gene TRBV6-5; 8 nucleotides line up with TRBD1. Losses at the gene ends were 6 bases for V and 8 bases for J; bases not matched to a gene: 8. Germline V gives CDR1 MNHEY, CDR2 SVGAGI. The CDR3 runs to 13 residues. In nucleotides, the CDR3 is TGTGCCAGCAGATCGGACAGGGTTGGAGGCTACACCTTC. Protein sequence: CASRSDRVGGYTF.

For the CDR3, the DNA is TGTGCCAGTACTCCCGGGGGATACACAGATACGCAGTATTTT. It specifies CASTPGGYTDTQYF. This rearrangement joins TRBV19 to TRBJ2-3, with D possibly TRBD2 on 6 matching bases. Per the germline V gene, CDR1 is LNHDA and CDR2 is SQIVND (reference sequence). CDR3 length: 14 residues. Trimming took 7 bases from V and 2 from J, leaving 13 bases between them. The whole variable domain, remainder taken from reference TRBV19 and TRBJ2-3, is DGGITQSPKYLFRKEGQNVTLSCEQNLNHDAMYWYRQDPGQGLRLIYYSQIVNDFQKGDIAEGYSVSREKKESFPLTVTSAQKNPTAFYLCASTPGGYTDTQYFGPGTRLTVL.

This chain joins TRBV2 and TRBJ1-2; 8 positions agree with TRBD1. The CDR3 runs to 12 residues. Germline values: CDR1 SNHLY, CDR2 FYNNEI. J lost 8 bases, V lost 6 bases, and 5 bases had no gene match. The CDR3 nucleotides are TGTGCCAGCAGGACGGACAGGGACGGCTACACCTTC. Its translation: CASRTDRDGYTF.

This chain joins TRBV15 and TRBJ2-7; TRBD2 matches at 7 bases. The CDR3 extends over 15 amino acids. Germline CDR1 LNHNV, CDR2 YYDKDF (reference sequence). J gave up 2 bases and V 5 bases, and 9 bases lay outside the gene matches. DNA of the CDR3: TGTGCCACCAGCCAGACTAGCTTCCCCGCCTACGAGCAGTACTTC. Protein product: CATSQTSFPAYEQYF.

V gene TRBV7-2 combines with J gene TRBJ1-6; TRBD1 is a possible D gene (5 bases). The CDR3 has 14 amino acids. V shed 1 base and J shed 8 bases, with 9 bases lying between them. The germline gives CDR1 SGHTA, CDR2 FQGNSA. CDR3: CASSLVQAHSPLHF. DNA of the CDR3: TGTGCCAGCAGCTTAGTACAGGCCCATTCACCCCTCCACTTT.

V and J are TRBV18 and TRBJ1-1; D may be TRBD1 (6 bases). The CDR3 spans 14 residues. With 2 bases removed from V and 5 bases from J, the gap between germline ends came to 12 bases. Germline loops: CDR1 KGHSH, CDR2 LQKENI. The CDR3 nucleotides read TGTGCCAGCTCACCAACCGGGGGGCTAACTGAAGCTTTCTTT. Its protein is CASSPTGGLTEAFF.

This rearrangement joins TRBV7-9 to TRBJ2-1; 8 nucleotides match TRBD2. V trimming: 6 bases; J trimming: 5 bases; junction bases outside the gene matches: 9. The CDR3 has 15 amino acids. Germline lookup yields CDR1 SEHNR and CDR2 FQNEAQ (reference sequence). CDR3 loop: CASRPSGSGDNEQFF. CDR3 bases: TGTGCCAGCAGGCCCAGCGGGAGCGGTGACAATGAGCAGTTCTTC.

V usage is TRBV2 and J usage is TRBJ1-6; D perhaps matches TRBD1 (6 bases). The germline V gene has CDR1 SNHLY and CDR2 FYNNEI. CDR3 length: 13 residues. V dropped 7 bases and J dropped 10 bases, with 14 bases sitting between them. CDR3 nucleotides: TGTGCCAGCATTGGTGGGGGACAATCACCCCTCCACTTT. Translation gives CASIGGGQSPLHF. Filled out from reference TRBV2 and TRBJ1-6, the complete variable domain reads EPEVTQTPSHQVTQMGQEVILRCVPISNHLYFYWYRQILGQKVEFLVSFYNNEISEKSEIFDDQFSVERPDGSNFTLKIRSTKLEDSAMYFCASIGGGQSPLHFGNGTRLTVT.

This chain links TRBV18 with TRBJ1-1; the match to TRBD1 covers 11 bases. The CDR3 is 18 residues long. Per germline, CDR1 KGHSH and CDR2 LQKENI. V was clipped by 3 bases and J by 0 bases; unmatched bases: 9. The CDR3, as DNA: TGTGCCAGCTCACCGCCCCGGGACAGGGGGGAAATGAACACTGAAGCTTTCTTT. Translating it yields CASSPPRDRGEMNTEAFF.

This chain links TRBV25-1 with TRBJ1-6, with no clear D. The CDR3 is made up of 12 amino acids. Trimming removed 7 bases at V and 14 bases at J, with 15 bases between. Germline V lookup: CDR1 MGHDK, CDR2 SYGVNS. The CDR3 bases are TGTGCCAGCACTGCATCGGCTTCCTCCCTCCACTTT. Translated, it gives CASTASASSLHF.

The rearrangement joins TRBV18 to TRBJ2-7; D is perhaps TRBD2 (5 bases). CDR1 KGHSH and CDR2 LQKENI come from the germline V gene. The CDR3 runs to 13 residues. The V end lost 6 bases, the J end lost 4 bases, and 13 bases lay between the germline ends. CDR3 nucleotide sequence: TGTGCCAGCTCTCAGCTAGCTGTGTACGAGCAGTACTTC. It encodes CASSQLAVYEQYF.

This clone was detected once. This chain connects TRBV10-3 to TRBJ2-1; 7 bases map to TRBD2. J lost 0 bases, V lost 0 bases, and 2 bases had no gene match. CDR1 ENHRY and CDR2 SYGVKD come from the germline V gene. The CDR3 consists of 16 residues. The DNA of the CDR3 is TGTGCCATCAGTGAGTCTGCGGGGGACTCCTACAATGAGCAGTTCTTC. Translated, it gives CAISESAGDSYNEQFF.

CDR3 nucleotide sequence: TGTGCCAGCTCACCGTATTTGCCTGAAGCTTTCTTT. This encodes CASSPYLPEAFF. The chain employs TRBV18 and TRBJ1-1, with D uncertain. The CDR3 contains 12 residues. Germline V gene data show CDR1 as KGHSH and CDR2 as LQKENI. V lost 3 bases and J 6 bases, leaving 8 bases between the germline ends.

The V call is TRBV5-1, the J call TRBJ2-7, with 12 nucleotides matching TRBD2. V shed 5 bases and J 3 bases; nucleotides not matched to a gene: 6. The germline V gene has CDR1 SGHRS and CDR2 YFSETQ. The CDR3 contains 15 residues. CDR3 in DNA: TGCGCCAGCAGTCGCCTAGCGGGGGGGAACTACGAGCAGTACTTC. Its translation: CASSRLAGGNYEQYF. The variable domain in full, completed from reference TRBV5-1 and TRBJ2-7, reads KAGVTQTPRYLIKTRGQQVTLSCSPISGHRSVSWYQQTPGQGLQFLFEYFSETQRNKGNFPGRFSGRQFSNSRSEMNVSTLELGDSALYLCASSRLAGGNYEQYFGPGTRLTVT.

With respect to this clone: Other DNA sequences from this sample encode an identical CDR3 as well. The chain employs TRBV18 and TRBJ1-1; no reliable D call. Trimming left V 1 base short and J 1 base short, with 7 bases between. Per germline, CDR1 KGHSH and CDR2 LQKENI. This CDR3 is 14 amino acids long. The CDR3 coding sequence is TGTGCCAGCTCACCACAGGAAGGGAACACTGAAGCTTTCTTT. Translating gives CASSPQEGNTEAFF.

V usage is TRBV5-4 and J usage is TRBJ2-1; 7 bases match TRBD2. The germline gives CDR1 SGHNT, CDR2 YYREEE (reference sequence). V shed 2 bases and J 8 bases; nucleotides not matched to a gene: 1. CDR3 length equals 12 residues. The CDR3 spells CASSFSGYEQFF. CDR3 bases: TGTGCCAGCAGCTTTAGCGGGTATGAGCAGTTCTTC.

The rearrangement uses TRBV9 and TRBJ2-1; D could derive from TRBD1 or TRBD2 (5 bases each). Germline V lookup: CDR1 SGDLS, CDR2 YYNGEE. V shed 6 bases and J shed 4 bases, with 8 bases lying between them. The CDR3 is 12 amino acids. The CDR3 protein is CASNEGYNEQFF. CDR3 bases: TGTGCCAGCAACGAGGGGTACAATGAGCAGTTCTTC.

The chain recombines TRBV18 with TRBJ1-4; D unclear. Per germline, CDR1 KGHSH and CDR2 LQKENI. There are 14 residues in the CDR3. V lost 6 bases to trimming and J lost 8 bases, with 16 bases between them. Here the CDR3 reads CASSSTTREEKLFF. Here the CDR3 DNA reads TGTGCCAGCTCCTCGACAACCCGGGAGGAAAAACTGTTTTTT.

This clone came up once. The sample holds other DNA sequences that translate to the same CDR3. The CDR3 nucleotides are TGTGCCAGCTCACCGGGACAGGGGGTATACGAGCAGTACTTC. It codes for CASSPGQGVYEQYF. V and J are TRBV18 and TRBJ2-7; 11 bases are shared with TRBD1. This CDR3 is 14 amino acids long. Germline values: CDR1 KGHSH, CDR2 LQKENI. Trimming took 3 bases from V and 4 from J; bases not matched to a gene: 2.

This clone was detected a few times. The CDR3 region is CASSQDIRLEYNEQFF. CDR3 nucleotide sequence: TGTGCCAGCAGCCAAGACATCAGACTGGAATACAATGAGCAGTTCTTC. V is TRBV3-1 (or the pseudogene TRBV3-2) and J is TRBJ2-1; no definite D call. V lost 0 bases to trimming and J lost 4 bases, with 13 bases between them. The CDR3 totals 16 residues. CDR1 and CDR2 (germline): LGHDT, YNNKEL (reference sequence).